This entry is about one TCR beta chain. Antigen specificity is unknown. With 5 bases removed from V and 4 bases from J, the gap between germline ends came to 14 bases. In germline, CDR1 is MNHEY, CDR2 SVGAGI. The CDR3 loop spans 14 amino acids. These data come from a study of cytomegalovirus exposure and HLA in healthy donors. The PCR used 60 Vbeta and 13 Jbeta primers. Libraries were prepared by immunoSEQ multiplex PCR; TCRdb keeps only in-frame clonotypes and omits some of them. The repertoire includes about 150,000 clones, about 80% of them detected once, and 1% sits in the top ten. Whole-study results and caveats: With further analysis later on, most CMV-associated TCR beta chains appeared HLA-restricted. It has been reported that TCR beta sequences accurately predicted the HLA-A and HLA-B alleles of most subjects. Previous analysis showed most TCR beta V segments were productive about 87% or about 30% of the time.

The sequence was collected from a woman in her forties or fifties in good health and CMV-seropositive. The sample taken for sequencing was PBMCs. The genes are TRBV6-5 and TRBJ1-2; D is undetermined. The chain's CDR3 is CASSGRGSSYGYTF. CDR3 DNA sequence: TGTGCCAGCAGTGGCAGAGGGTCCTCCTATGGCTACACCTTC.